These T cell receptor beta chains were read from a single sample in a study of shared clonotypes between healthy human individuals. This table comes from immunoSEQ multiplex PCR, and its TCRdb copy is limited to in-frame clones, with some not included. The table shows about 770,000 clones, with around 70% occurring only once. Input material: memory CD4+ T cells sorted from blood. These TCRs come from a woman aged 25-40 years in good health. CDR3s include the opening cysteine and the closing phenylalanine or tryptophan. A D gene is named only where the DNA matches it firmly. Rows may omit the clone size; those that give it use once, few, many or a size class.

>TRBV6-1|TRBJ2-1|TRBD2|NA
TGTGCCAGCAGTGATCAGGCGGGAGGCGCCTACAATGAGCAGTTCTTC
CASSDQAGGAYNEQFF
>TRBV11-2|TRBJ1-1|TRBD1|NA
TGTGCCAGCTGGACCGGGACAGGGGGCGGGGATACTGAAGCTTTCTTT
CASWTGTGGGDTEAFF
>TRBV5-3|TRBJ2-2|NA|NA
TGTGCCAGAAGCCCCCGACTACAAGGGACCGGGGAGCTGTTTTTT
CARSPRLQGTGELFF
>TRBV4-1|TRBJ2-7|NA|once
TGCGCCAGCAGCCATCTCGGAACGTCGTACTTC
CASSHLGTSYF
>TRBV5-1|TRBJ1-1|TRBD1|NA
TGCGCCAGCAGCTCCGTCTCGACAGGGGGGACTGAAGCTTTCTTT
CASSSVSTGGTEAFF
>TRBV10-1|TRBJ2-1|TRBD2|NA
TGCGCCAGCAGTGAGAGGACTAGCGGTCACAATGAGCAGTTCTTC
CASSERTSGHNEQFF
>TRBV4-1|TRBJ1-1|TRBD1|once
TGCGCCAGCAGCCAAGCTCCGACAGGGGCCTCAGGAGCTTTCTTT
CASSQAPTGASGAFF
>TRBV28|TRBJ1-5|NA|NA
TGTGCCAGCAGTTTATGGAACGCTGGGAGCAATCAGCCCCAGCATTTT
CASSLWNAGSNQPQHF
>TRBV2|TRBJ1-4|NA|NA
TGTGCCAGCCGTTTTTTTACCCGGTCCAATAATGAAAAACTGTTTTTT
CASRFFTRSNNEKLFF
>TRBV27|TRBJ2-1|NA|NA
TGTGCCAGCAGTTTAATCGGACTCCGGAACAATGAGCAGTTCTTC
CASSLIGLRNNEQFF
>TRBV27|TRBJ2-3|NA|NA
TGTGCCAGCAGCTCAATGGGATTTTACACAGATACGCAGTATTTT
CASSSMGFYTDTQYF
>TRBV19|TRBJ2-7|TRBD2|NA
TGTGCCAGTAGTAGGGGGGGGACTAGCGGGACCTACGAGCAGTACTTC
CASSRGGTSGTYEQYF
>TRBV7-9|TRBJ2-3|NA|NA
TGTGCCAGCAGGAGCCTAGGAAGTAGCGCCACAGATACGCAGTATTTT
CASRSLGSSATDTQYF
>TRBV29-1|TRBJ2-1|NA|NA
TGCAGCGTTGGAGGCAATGAGCAGTTCTTC
CSVGGNEQFF
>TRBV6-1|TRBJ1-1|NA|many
TGTGCCAGCAGTGCTTGGGGCGAAGCTTTCTTT
CASSAWGEAFF
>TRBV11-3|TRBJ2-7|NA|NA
TGTGCCAGGGCTGGCGCCGCCTACGAGCAGTACTTC
CARAGAAYEQYF
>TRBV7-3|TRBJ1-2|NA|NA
TGTGCCAGCAGCTTATCTCATGGACCGCTGAGGGGCTACACCTTC
CASSLSHGPLRGYTF
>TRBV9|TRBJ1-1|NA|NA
TGTGCCAGCAGCGTAGGGGGACCGAACACTGAAGCTTTCTTT
CASSVGGPNTEAFF
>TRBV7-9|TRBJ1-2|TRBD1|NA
TGTGCCAGCAGCTTAGACACAGGGGAATGGGATGGCTACACCTTC
CASSLDTGEWDGYTF
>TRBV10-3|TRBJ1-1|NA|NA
TGTGCCATCAGTGAGTCCGGTTTTGAAGCTTTCTTT
CAISESGFEAFF
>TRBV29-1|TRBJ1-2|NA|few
TGCAGCGTTGAAGAGTGGGTATCTAATGGCTACACCTTC
CSVEEWVSNGYTF
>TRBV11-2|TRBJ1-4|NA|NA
TGTGCCAGCAGCCAATATTTTCCCACAGCCGATCAAAAACTGTTTTTT
CASSQYFPTADQKLFF
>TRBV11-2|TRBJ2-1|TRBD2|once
TGTGCCAGCAGCCCGACCGGGACTAGCGGGAGGGAAAGGTTCTTC
CASSPTGTSGRERFF
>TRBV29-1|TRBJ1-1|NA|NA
TGCAGCGTTGAAGATTGGAAGAACACTGAAGCTTTCTTT
CSVEDWKNTEAFF
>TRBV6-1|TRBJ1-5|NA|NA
TGTGCCAGCAGTGGGCAGGTTGATCAGCCCCAGCATTTT
CASSGQVDQPQHF
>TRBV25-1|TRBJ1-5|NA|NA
TGTGCCAGCAGGGCCCGGGAGGGCAATCAGCCCCAGCATTTT
CASRAREGNQPQHF
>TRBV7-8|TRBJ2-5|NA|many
TGTGCCAGCAGCTTAGCCTTTAAAGAGACCCAGTACTTC
CASSLAFKETQYF
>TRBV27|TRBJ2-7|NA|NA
TGTGCCAGCAGTCGGACGGAGAGCTCCTACGAGCAGTACTTC
CASSRTESSYEQYF
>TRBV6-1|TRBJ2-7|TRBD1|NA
TGTGCCAGCCTAGCCAAGGACAGGGGCTACGAGCAGTACTTC
CASLAKDRGYEQYF
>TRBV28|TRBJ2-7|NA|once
TGTGCCAGCCGGCCCGAAGCGAGATACGAGCAGTACTTC
CASRPEARYEQYF
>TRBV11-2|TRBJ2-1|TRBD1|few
TGTGCCAGCAGCCCCGGGACAGGGGGCATGTATGAGCAGTTCTTC
CASSPGTGGMYEQFF
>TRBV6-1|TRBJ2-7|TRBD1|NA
TGTGCCAGCAGGTCCGGGACAGGGGCCTACGAGCAGTACTTC
CASRSGTGAYEQYF
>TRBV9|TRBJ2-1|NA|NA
TGTGCCAGCAGCGTAGGTGTCCGGGACGCGATCTCCAATGAGCAGTTCTTC
CASSVGVRDAISNEQFF
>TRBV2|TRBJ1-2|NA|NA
TGTGCCAGCAGTGAAGCGGGGACACCTACCTATGGCTACACCTTC
CASSEAGTPTYGYTF
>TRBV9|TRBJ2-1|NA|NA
TGTGCCAGCAGCGTAGGGCCGAGTACCGAGCAGTTCTTC
CASSVGPSTEQFF
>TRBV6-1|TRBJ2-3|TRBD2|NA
TGTGCCAGCAGTGTTCGGGAGGGGTCGGATACGCAGTATTTT
CASSVREGSDTQYF
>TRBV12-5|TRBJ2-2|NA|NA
TGTGCTAGTGGCATGCCGGGGGAGGACACCGGGGAGCTGTTTTTT
CASGMPGEDTGELFF
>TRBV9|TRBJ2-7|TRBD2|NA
TGTGCCAGCAGCGCTAATAAGCTAGCGGGACCCTCCTACGAGCAGTACTTC
CASSANKLAGPSYEQYF
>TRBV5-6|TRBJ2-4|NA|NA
TGTGCCAGTTTTGCTTTGGGGGCCAAAAACATTCAGTACTTC
CASFALGAKNIQYF
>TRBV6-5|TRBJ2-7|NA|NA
TGTGCCAGCAGCCCTGATAGCGGATACCACGAGCAGTACTTC
CASSPDSGYHEQYF
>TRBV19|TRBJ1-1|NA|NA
TGTGCCAGTAGTATTGCAATTACGAACACTGAAGCTTTCTTT
CASSIAITNTEAFF
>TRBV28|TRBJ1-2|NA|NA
TGTGCCAGCAGTTCCGGGACCCTAGCTAACTATGGCTACACCTTC
CASSSGTLANYGYTF
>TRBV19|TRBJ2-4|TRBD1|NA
TGTGCCAGTAGGAGGACAGGGGAAAACATTCAGTACTTC
CASRRTGENIQYF
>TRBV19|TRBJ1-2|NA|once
TGTGCCAGTAGTATCTCCGGACGGTATGGCTACACCTTC
CASSISGRYGYTF
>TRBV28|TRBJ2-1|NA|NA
TGTGCCAGCAGTTTCAAGCGGGCTGACTACAATGAGCAGTTCTTC
CASSFKRADYNEQFF
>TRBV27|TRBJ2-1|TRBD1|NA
TGTGCCAGCCTCTCAGGGGGCTTCAATACTGAGCAGTTCTTC
CASLSGGFNTEQFF
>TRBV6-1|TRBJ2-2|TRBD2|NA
TGTGCCAGCAGTGAACAAGGACTAGCTATCGGGGAGCTGTTTTTT
CASSEQGLAIGELFF
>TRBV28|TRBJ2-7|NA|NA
TGTGCCAGCAGTTCCGGAGGAGGGGGGGCTGTTACCTCCTACGAGCAGTACTTC
CASSSGGGGAVTSYEQYF
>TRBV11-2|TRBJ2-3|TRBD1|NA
TGTGCCAGCAGCTTAGCCCGGACAGGGTCTAAGTATTTT
CASSLARTGSKYF
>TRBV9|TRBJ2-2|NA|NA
TGTGCCAGCAGCCCTACAGCGAACACCGGGGAGCTGTTTTTT
CASSPTANTGELFF
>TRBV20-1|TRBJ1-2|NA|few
TGCAGTGCTAGATGGGGGTCTGGCTACACCTTC
CSARWGSGYTF
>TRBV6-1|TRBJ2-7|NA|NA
TGTGCCAGCAGGATTAGGGGTGGGGACGAGCAGTACTTC
CASRIRGGDEQYF